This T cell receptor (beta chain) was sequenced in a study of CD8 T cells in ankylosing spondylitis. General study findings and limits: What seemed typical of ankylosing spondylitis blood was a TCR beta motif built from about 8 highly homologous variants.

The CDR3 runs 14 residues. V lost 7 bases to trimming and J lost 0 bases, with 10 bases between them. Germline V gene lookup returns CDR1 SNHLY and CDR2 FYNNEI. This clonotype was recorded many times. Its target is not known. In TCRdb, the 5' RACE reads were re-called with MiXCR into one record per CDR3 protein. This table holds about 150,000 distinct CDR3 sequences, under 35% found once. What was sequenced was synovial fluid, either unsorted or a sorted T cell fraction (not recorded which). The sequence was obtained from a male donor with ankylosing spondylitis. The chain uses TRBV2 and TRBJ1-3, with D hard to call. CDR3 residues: CASINVASGNTIYF. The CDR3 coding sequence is TGTGCCAGCATCAACGTAGCCTCTGGAAACACCATATATTTT.